This TCR beta chain came from a study of T cells in tuberculosis. V was pared by 0 bases and J by 1 base, with 12 bases between. This CDR3 comprises 16 residues. CDR1 and CDR2 (germline): LGHNA, YNFKEQ. Time point denoted: new active TB diagnosis, blood taken before or within 7 days of starting treatment. The data were produced by immunoSEQ multiplex PCR, yet TCRdb's version contains in-frame clones alone and is incomplete. The sample lists 25,000 to 30,000 clones; 90% to 95% were seen once. This sample comprised PBMCs, obtained at tuberculosis diagnosis. The sequence was collected from an adult with tuberculosis. V is TRBV4-2 and J is TRBJ1-1; D uncertain. As DNA, the CDR3 is TGTGCCAGCAGCCAAGATCTGAGTCGAAGGAACACTGAAGCTTTCTTT. It yields the protein CASSQDLSRRNTEAFF.